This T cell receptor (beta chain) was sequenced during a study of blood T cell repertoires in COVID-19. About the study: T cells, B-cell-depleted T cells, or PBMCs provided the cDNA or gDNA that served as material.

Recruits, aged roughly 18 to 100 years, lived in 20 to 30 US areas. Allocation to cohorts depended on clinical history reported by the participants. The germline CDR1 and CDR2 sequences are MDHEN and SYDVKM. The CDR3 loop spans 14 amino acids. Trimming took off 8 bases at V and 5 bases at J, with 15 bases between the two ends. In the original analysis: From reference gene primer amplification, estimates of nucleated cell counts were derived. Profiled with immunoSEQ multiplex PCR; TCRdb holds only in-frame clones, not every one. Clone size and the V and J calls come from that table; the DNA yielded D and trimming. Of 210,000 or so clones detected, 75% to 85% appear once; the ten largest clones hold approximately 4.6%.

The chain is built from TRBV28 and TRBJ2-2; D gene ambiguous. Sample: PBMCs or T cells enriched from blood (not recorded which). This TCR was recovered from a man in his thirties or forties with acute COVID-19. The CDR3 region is CASAQSQPTGELFF. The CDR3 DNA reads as TGTGCCAGCGCCCAGTCCCAACCAACCGGGGAGCTGTTTTTT. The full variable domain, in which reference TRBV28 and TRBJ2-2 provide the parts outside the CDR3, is DVKVTQSSRYLVKRTGEKVFLECVQDMDHENMFWYRQDPGLGLRLIYFSYDVKMKEKGDIPEGYSVSREKKERFSLILESASTNQTSMYLCASAQSQPTGELFFGEGSRLTVL.